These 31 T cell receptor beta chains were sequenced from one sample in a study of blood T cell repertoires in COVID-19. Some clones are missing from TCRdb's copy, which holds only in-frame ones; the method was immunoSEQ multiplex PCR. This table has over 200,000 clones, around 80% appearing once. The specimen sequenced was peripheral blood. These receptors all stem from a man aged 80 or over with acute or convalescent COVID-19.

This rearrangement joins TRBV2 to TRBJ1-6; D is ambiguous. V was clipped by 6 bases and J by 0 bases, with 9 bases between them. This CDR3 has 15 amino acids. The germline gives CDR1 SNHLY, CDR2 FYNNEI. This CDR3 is CASSERSSYNSPLHF. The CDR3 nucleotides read TGTGCCAGCAGCGAGAGGAGCTCCTATAATTCACCCCTCCACTTT.

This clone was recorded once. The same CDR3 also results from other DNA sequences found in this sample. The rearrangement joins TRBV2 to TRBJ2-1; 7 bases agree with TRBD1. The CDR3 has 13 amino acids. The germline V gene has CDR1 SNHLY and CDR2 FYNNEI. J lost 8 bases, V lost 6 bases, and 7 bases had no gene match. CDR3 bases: TGTGCCAGCAGGAAGACAGGGTCGGATGAGCAGTTCTTC. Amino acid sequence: CASRKTGSDEQFF.

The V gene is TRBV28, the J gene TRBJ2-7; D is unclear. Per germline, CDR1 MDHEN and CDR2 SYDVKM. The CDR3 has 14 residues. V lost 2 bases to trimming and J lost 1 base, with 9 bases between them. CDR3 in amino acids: CASSLGGGSYEQYF. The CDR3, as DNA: TGTGCCAGCAGTTTAGGTGGCGGTTCCTACGAGCAGTACTTC.

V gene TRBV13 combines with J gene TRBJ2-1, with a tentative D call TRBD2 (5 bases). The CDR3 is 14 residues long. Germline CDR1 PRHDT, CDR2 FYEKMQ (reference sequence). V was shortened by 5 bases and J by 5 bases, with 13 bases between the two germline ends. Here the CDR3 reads CASSARELDNEQFF. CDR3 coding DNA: TGTGCCAGCAGCGCGAGGGAGTTGGACAATGAGCAGTTCTTC.

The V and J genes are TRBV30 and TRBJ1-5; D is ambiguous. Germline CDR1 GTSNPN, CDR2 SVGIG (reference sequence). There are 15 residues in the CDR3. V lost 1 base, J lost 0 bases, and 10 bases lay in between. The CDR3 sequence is CAWSGRVNSNQPQHF. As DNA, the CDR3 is TGTGCCTGGAGTGGGCGGGTGAATAGCAATCAGCCCCAGCATTTT.

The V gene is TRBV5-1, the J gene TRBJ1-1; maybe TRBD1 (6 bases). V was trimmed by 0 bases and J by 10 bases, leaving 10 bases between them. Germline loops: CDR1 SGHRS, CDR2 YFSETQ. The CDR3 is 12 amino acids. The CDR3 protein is CASSLEVGAAFF. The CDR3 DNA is TGCGCCAGCAGCTTGGAAGTGGGGGCAGCTTTCTTT. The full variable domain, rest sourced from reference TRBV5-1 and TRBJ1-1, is KAGVTQTPRYLIKTRGQQVTLSCSPISGHRSVSWYQQTPGQGLQFLFEYFSETQRNKGNFPGRFSGRQFSNSRSEMNVSTLELGDSALYLCASSLEVGAAFFGQGTRLTVV.

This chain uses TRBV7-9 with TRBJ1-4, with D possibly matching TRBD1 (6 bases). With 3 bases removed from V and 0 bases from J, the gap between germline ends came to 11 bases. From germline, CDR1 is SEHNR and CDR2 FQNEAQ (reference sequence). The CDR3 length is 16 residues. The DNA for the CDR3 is TGTGCCAGCAGCTTGGGCAGGGGCGCAACTAATGAAAAACTGTTTTTT. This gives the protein CASSLGRGATNEKLFF.

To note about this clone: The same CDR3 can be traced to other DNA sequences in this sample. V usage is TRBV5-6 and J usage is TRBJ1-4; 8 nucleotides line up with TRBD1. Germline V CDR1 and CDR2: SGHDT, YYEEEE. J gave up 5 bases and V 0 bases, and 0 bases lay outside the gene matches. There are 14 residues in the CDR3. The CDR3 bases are TGTGCCAGCAGCTTGGGACAGGGGAATGAAAAACTGTTTTTT. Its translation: CASSLGQGNEKLFF.

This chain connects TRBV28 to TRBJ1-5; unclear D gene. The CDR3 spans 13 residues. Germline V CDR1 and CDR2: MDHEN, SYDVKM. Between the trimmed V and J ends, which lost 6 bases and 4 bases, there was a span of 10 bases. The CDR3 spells CASSMTGNQPQHF. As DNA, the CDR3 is TGTGCCAGCAGCATGACCGGGAATCAGCCCCAGCATTTT.

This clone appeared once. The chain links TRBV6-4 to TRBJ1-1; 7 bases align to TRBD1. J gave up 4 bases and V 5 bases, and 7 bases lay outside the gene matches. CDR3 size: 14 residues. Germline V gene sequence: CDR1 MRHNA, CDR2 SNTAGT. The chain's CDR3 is CASSQDRLSTEAFF. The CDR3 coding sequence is TGTGCCAGCAGTCAGGACAGGTTATCCACTGAAGCTTTCTTT.

CDR3 residues: CASSVGGNSGNTIYF. CDR3 DNA sequence: TGTGCCAGCAGCGTGGGAGGAAACTCTGGAAACACCATATATTTT. The chain couples TRBV9 to TRBJ1-3; the D is unclear. The CDR3 runs 15 residues. CDR1 SGDLS and CDR2 YYNGEE come from the germline V gene. The V and J ends lost 2 bases and 0 bases respectively, with 9 bases between them.

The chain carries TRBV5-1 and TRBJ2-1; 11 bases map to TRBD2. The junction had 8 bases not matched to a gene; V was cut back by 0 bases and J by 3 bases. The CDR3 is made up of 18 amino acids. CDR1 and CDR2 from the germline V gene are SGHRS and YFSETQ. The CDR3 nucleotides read TGCGCCAGCAGCTTGGGAGGGGCTAGCGGGAGGCTCTACAATGAGCAGTTCTTC. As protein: CASSLGGASGRLYNEQFF. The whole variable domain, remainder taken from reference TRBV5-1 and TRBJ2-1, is KAGVTQTPRYLIKTRGQQVTLSCSPISGHRSVSWYQQTPGQGLQFLFEYFSETQRNKGNFPGRFSGRQFSNSRSEMNVSTLELGDSALYLCASSLGGASGRLYNEQFFGPGTRLTVL.

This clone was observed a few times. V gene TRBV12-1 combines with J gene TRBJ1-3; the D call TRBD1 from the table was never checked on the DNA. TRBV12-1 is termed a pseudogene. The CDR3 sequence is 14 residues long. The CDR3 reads CASVSTISGNTIYF. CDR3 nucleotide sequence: TGTGCCAGTGTCTCCACAATTTCTGGAAACACCATATATTTT.

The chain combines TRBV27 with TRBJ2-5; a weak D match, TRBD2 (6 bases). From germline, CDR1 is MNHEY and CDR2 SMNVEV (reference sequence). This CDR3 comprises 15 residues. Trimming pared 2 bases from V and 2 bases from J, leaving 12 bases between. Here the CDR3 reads CASSLAGSWQETQYF. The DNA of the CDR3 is TGTGCCAGCAGTTTAGCGGGGAGTTGGCAAGAGACCCAGTACTTC.

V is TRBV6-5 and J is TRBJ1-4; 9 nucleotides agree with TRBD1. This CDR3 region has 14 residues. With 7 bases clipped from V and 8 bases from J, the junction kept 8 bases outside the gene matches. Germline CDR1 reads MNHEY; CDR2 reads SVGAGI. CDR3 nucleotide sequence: TGTGCCAGCACCGCCGGGACAGGGATCGAAAAACTGTTTTTT. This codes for CASTAGTGIEKLFF.

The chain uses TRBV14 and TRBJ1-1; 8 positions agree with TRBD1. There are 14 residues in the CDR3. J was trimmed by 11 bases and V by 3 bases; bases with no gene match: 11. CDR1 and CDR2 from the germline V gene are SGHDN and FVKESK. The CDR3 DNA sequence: TGTGCCAGCAGCCATCCGGACAGGGTCGATGGGGCTTTCTTT. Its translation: CASSHPDRVDGAFF.

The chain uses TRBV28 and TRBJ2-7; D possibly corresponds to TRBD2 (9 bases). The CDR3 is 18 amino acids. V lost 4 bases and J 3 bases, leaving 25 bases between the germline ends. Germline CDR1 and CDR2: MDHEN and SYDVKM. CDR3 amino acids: CASSSMGQVAGVGYEQYF. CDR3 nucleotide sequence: TGTGCCAGCAGTTCTATGGGACAGGTAGCGGGAGTAGGCTACGAGCAGTACTTC.

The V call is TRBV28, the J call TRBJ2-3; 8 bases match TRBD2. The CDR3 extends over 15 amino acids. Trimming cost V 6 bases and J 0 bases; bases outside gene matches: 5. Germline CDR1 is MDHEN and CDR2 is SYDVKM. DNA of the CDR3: TGTGCCAGCAGGGCTGGCGGGGGGAGCACAGATACGCAGTATTTT. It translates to CASRAGGGSTDTQYF.

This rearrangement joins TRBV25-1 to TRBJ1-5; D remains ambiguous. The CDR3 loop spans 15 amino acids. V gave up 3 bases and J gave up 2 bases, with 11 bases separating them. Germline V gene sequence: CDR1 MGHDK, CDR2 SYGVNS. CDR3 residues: CASSEEAGGNQPQHF. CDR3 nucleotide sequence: TGTGCCAGCAGTGAGGAGGCGGGAGGCAATCAGCCCCAGCATTTT.

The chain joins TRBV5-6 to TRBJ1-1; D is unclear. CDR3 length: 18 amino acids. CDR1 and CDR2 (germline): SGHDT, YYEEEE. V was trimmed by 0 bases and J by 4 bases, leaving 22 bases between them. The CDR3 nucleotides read TGTGCCAGCAGCTTGGATGCAGGACCCAACACTCGGGGCACTGAAGCTTTCTTT. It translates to CASSLDAGPNTRGTEAFF.

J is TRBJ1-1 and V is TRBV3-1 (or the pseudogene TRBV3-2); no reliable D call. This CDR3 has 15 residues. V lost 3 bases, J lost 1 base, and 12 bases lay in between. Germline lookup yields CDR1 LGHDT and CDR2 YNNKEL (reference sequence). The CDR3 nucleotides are TGTGCCAGCAGCCACCCCGGACTGGCGAACACTGAAGCTTTCTTT. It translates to CASSHPGLANTEAFF.

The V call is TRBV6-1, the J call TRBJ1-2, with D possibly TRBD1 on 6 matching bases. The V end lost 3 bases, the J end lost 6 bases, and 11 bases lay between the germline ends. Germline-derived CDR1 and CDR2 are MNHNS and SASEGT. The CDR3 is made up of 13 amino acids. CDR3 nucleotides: TGTGCCAGCAGTGATTGGACAGCGAATGGCTACACCTTC. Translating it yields CASSDWTANGYTF.

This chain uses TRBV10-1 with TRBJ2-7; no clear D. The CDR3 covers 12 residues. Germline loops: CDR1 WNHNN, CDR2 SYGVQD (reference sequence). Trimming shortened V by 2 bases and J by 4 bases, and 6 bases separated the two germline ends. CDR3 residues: CASSEHFYEQYF. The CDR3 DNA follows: TGCGCCAGCAGTGAGCACTTTTACGAGCAGTACTTC.

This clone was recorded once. The CDR3 protein is CASTPTGYGYTF. CDR3 coding DNA: TGTGCCAGCACCCCCACCGGCTATGGCTACACCTTC. The chain carries TRBV28 and TRBJ1-2; D is ambiguous. Trimming removed 7 bases from V and 4 bases from J, with 10 bases in between. Germline V gives CDR1 MDHEN, CDR2 SYDVKM. The CDR3 totals 12 residues.

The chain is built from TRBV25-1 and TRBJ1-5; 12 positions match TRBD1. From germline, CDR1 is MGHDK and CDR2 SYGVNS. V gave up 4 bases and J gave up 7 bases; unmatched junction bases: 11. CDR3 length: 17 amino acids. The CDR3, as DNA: TGTGCCAGCAGTGCGCGTGGGACAGGGGGCGCCGGGCAGCCCCAGCATTTT. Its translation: CASSARGTGGAGQPQHF.

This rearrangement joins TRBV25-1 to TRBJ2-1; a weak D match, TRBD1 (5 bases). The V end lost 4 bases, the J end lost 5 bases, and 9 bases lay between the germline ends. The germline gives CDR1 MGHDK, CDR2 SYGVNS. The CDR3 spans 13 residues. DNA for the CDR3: TGTGCCAGCAGTGGAAACAGGAACAATGAGCAGTTCTTC. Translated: CASSGNRNNEQFF.

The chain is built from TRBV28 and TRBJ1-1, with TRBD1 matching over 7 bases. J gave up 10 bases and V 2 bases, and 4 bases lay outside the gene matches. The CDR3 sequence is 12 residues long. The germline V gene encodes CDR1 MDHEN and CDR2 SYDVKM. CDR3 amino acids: CASSLKGAGAFF. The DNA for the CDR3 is TGTGCCAGCAGTTTAAAGGGGGCCGGAGCTTTCTTT.

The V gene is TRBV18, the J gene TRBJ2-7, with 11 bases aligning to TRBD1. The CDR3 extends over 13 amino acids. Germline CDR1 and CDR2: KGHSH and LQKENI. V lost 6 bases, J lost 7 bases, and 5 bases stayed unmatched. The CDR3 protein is CASSTGTGGEQYF. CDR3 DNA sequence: TGTGCCAGCTCGACCGGGACAGGGGGAGAGCAGTACTTC.

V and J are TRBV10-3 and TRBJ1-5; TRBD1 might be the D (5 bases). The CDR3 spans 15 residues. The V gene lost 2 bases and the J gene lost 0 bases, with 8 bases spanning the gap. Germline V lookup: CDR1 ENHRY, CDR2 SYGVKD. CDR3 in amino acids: CAISESRDSNQPQHF. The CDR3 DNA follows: TGTGCCATCAGTGAGAGCAGGGATAGCAATCAGCCCCAGCATTTT.

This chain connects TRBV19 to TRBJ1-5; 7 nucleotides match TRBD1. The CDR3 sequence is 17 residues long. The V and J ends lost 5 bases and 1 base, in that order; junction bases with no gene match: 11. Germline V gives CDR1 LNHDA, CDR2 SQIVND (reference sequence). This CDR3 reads CASSPDPQGTSNQPQHF. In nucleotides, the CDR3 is TGTGCCAGTAGTCCGGACCCACAGGGGACGAGCAATCAGCCCCAGCATTTT.

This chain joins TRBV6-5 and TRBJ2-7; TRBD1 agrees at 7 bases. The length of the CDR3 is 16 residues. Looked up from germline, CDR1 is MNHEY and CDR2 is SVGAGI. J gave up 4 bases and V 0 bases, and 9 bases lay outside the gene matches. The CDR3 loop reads CASSYSGAGTEYEQYF. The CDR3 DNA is TGTGCCAGCAGTTACTCGGGAGCCGGGACAGAGTACGAGCAGTACTTC.